This entry lists 17 T cell receptor beta chains sequenced from one sample in a study of PD-L1 blockade in urothelial cancer. Time point denoted: pretreatment peripheral blood. TCRdb's table, derived via immunoSEQ multiplex PCR, lists solely in-frame clones and lacks some. The sample holds 54,000 or so clones, 84% seen once. The sequences come from PBMCs, collected around atezolizumab (anti-PD-L1) treatment. These TCRs come from a man aged 50 to 59 with urothelial cancer.

The J gene is TRBJ2-1, the V gene TRBV6-5; TRBD1 might be the D (6 bases). CDR1 is MNHEY, CDR2 SVGAGI, per germline. The CDR3 loop spans 15 amino acids. Trimming left V 4 bases short and J 6 bases short, with 16 bases between. The DNA for the CDR3 is TGTGCCAGCAGTTTCCACGGGACATGGGGCAATGAGCAGTTCTTC. It translates to CASSFHGTWGNEQFF.

The rearrangement uses TRBV29-1 and TRBJ1-2; the match to TRBD1 covers 8 bases. This CDR3 region has 14 residues. Germline assignment: CDR1 SQVTM and CDR2 ANQGSEA. The ends lost 0 bases at V and 9 bases at J; junction bases unmatched: 9. The CDR3 protein is CSVEEGTGGNRYTF. CDR3 DNA: TGCAGCGTTGAAGAAGGGACAGGAGGGAATCGCTACACCTTC.

J is TRBJ2-5 and V is TRBV9; D gene uncertain. CDR3 length equals 12 residues. The ends were cut back, 3 bases at V and 2 bases at J, with 5 bases in the middle. Germline CDR1 is SGDLS and CDR2 is YYNGEE. The DNA of the CDR3 is TGTGCCAGCAGCGGGAGTCAAGAGACCCAGTACTTC. This encodes CASSGSQETQYF.

This chain connects TRBV5-4 to TRBJ2-7, with 8 bases lining up with TRBD1. CDR3 size: 16 residues. V trimming: 4 bases; J trimming: 13 bases; junction bases outside the gene matches: 22. CDR1 and CDR2 (germline): SGHNT, YYREEE (reference sequence). This CDR3 is CASSLGADRDLYGLYF. The CDR3 bases are TGTGCCAGCAGCCTAGGGGCGGACAGGGACCTCTACGGTCTATACTTC. The full variable domain, in which reference TRBV5-4 and TRBJ2-7 provide the parts outside the CDR3, is ETGVTQSPTHLIKTRGQQVTLRCSSQSGHNTVSWYQQALGQGPQFIFQYYREEENGRGNFPPRFSGLQFPNYSSELNVNALELDDSALYLCASSLGADRDLYGLYFGPGTRLTVT.

This chain joins TRBV6-1 and TRBJ1-5; D uncertain. Trimming removed 6 bases from V and 4 bases from J, with 7 bases in between. Looked up from germline, CDR1 is MNHNS and CDR2 is SASEGT. The CDR3 has 12 amino acids. The CDR3 DNA follows: TGTGCCAGCAGGAGGGATAATCAGCCCCAGCATTTT. It is translated as CASRRDNQPQHF.

V and J are TRBV15 and TRBJ1-1; the match to TRBD1 covers 11 bases. Trimming removed 1 base from V and 5 bases from J; junction bases left unmatched: 6. The CDR3 has 16 residues. Germline assignment: CDR1 LNHNV and CDR2 YYDKDF (reference sequence). The CDR3 here is CATSRAQGQGDTEAFF. As DNA, the CDR3 is TGTGCCACCAGCAGAGCCCAGGGACAGGGGGATACTGAAGCTTTCTTT.

On this clone: At one of its ends the junction is not consistent with the germline gene, which may arise from a read error. DNA for the CDR3: TGTGCCAGCAGCACGGACGGGAACGCTGAAGCTTTCTTT. It codes for CASSTDGNAEAFF. The V and J genes are TRBV7-2 and TRBJ1-1; D uncertain. The CDR3 runs to 13 residues. CDR1 and CDR2 from the germline V gene are SGHTA and FQGNSA. Combining the CDR3 with reference TRBV7-2 and TRBJ1-1 gives the whole variable domain GAGVSQSPSNKVTEKGKDVELRCDPISGHTALYWYRQSLGQGLEFLIYFQGNSAPDKSGLPSDRFSAERTGGSVSTLTIQRTQQEDSAVYLCASSTDGNAEAFFGQGTRLTVV.

The genes are TRBV28 and TRBJ2-7, with 10 bases that match TRBD1. V was clipped by 6 bases and J by 6 bases; unmatched bases: 5. From germline, CDR1 is MDHEN and CDR2 SYDVKM. The CDR3 consists of 13 residues. The CDR3 nucleotides read TGTGCCAGCAGCCCGGGACAGGGGTTCGAGCAGTACTTC. Amino acid sequence: CASSPGQGFEQYF.

The gene calls are TRBV27 and TRBJ2-5; 8 bases align to TRBD2. The CDR3 consists of 18 residues. Trimming at V came to 3 bases and at J to 5 bases, leaving 17 bases not matched to a gene. Germline assignment: CDR1 MNHEY and CDR2 SMNVEV (reference sequence). CDR3 sequence: CASSFLTPGLGLGETQYF. The CDR3 DNA follows: TGTGCCAGCAGTTTCCTTACGCCGGGACTAGGGTTGGGGGAGACCCAGTACTTC.

This sequence joins TRBV13 and TRBJ1-2; 12 bases match TRBD1. The CDR3 sequence is 18 residues long. Germline assignment: CDR1 PRHDT and CDR2 FYEKMQ (reference sequence). With 5 bases clipped from V and 7 bases from J, the junction kept 17 bases outside the gene matches. CDR3 residues: CASSPYRDRGPGGGGYTF. The CDR3 bases are TGTGCCAGCAGCCCCTACCGGGACAGGGGGCCGGGAGGAGGTGGCTACACCTTC.

V and J are TRBV7-9 and TRBJ2-7; D call uncertain. CDR1 and CDR2 from the germline V gene are SEHNR and FQNEAQ (reference sequence). Trimming shortened V by 6 bases and J by 2 bases, and 14 bases separated the two germline ends. The CDR3 extends over 14 amino acids. The CDR3 sequence: CASSLSSHPYEQYF. CDR3 coding DNA: TGTGCCAGCAGTCTTAGCAGCCATCCCTACGAGCAGTACTTC.

This clone was found a few times. The chain employs TRBV7-9 and TRBJ2-7; D possibly corresponds to TRBD1 (5 bases). Trimming cost V 6 bases and J 1 base, with 13 bases left between them. This CDR3 contains 14 residues. Looked up from germline, CDR1 is SEHNR and CDR2 is FQNEAQ (reference sequence). The CDR3 DNA reads as TGTGCCAGCAGACAGGAGTATGGTTCCTACGAGCAGTACTTC. Translated: CASRQEYGSYEQYF.

J is TRBJ2-7 and V is TRBV5-1; D is perhaps TRBD1 (6 bases). V was shortened by 0 bases and J by 2 bases, with 12 bases between the two germline ends. The CDR3 has 15 amino acids. Per the germline V gene, CDR1 is SGHRS and CDR2 is YFSETQ. In nucleotides, the CDR3 is TGCGCCAGCAGCTTGGTACAGGGCCAAACCTACGAGCAGTACTTC. Translated, it gives CASSLVQGQTYEQYF.

J is TRBJ2-2 and V is TRBV5-4, with D tentatively TRBD2 (5 bases). Trimming took off 4 bases at V and 5 bases at J, with 12 bases between the two ends. The CDR3 loop spans 14 amino acids. Germline values: CDR1 SGHNT, CDR2 YYREEE (reference sequence). CDR3 amino acids: CASSQDPGTGELFF. CDR3 sequence (DNA): TGTGCCAGCAGCCAAGACCCGGGGACCGGGGAGCTGTTTTTT.

The chain employs TRBV25-1 and TRBJ2-7, with D maybe TRBD1 (6 bases). The CDR3 has 14 residues. V was trimmed by 2 bases and J by 4 bases, leaving 12 bases between them. Germline CDR1 reads MGHDK; CDR2 reads SYGVNS. The CDR3 spells CASSEPGVKYEQYF. Written as DNA, the CDR3 is TGTGCCAGCAGTGAACCAGGGGTCAAGTACGAGCAGTACTTC.

The CDR3 DNA is TGTGCCAGCAGACAAAGGGGCGGGAATGGCTACACCTTC. This encodes CASRQRGGNGYTF. The chain carries TRBV6-5 and TRBJ1-2; D is possibly TRBD1 (5 bases). Germline CDR1 reads MNHEY; CDR2 reads SVGAGI. V lost 6 bases, J lost 6 bases, and 14 bases lay in between. CDR3 length: 13 residues.

The chain carries TRBV5-4 and TRBJ2-2; 7 bases are a match to TRBD2. The junction had 4 bases not matched to a gene; V was cut back by 1 base and J by 1 base. The CDR3 extends over 16 amino acids. Germline-derived CDR1 and CDR2 are SGHNT and YYREEE (reference sequence). CDR3 sequence: CASSLWSGKNTGELFF. CDR3 bases: TGTGCCAGCAGCTTGTGGAGCGGGAAGAACACCGGGGAGCTGTTTTTT.